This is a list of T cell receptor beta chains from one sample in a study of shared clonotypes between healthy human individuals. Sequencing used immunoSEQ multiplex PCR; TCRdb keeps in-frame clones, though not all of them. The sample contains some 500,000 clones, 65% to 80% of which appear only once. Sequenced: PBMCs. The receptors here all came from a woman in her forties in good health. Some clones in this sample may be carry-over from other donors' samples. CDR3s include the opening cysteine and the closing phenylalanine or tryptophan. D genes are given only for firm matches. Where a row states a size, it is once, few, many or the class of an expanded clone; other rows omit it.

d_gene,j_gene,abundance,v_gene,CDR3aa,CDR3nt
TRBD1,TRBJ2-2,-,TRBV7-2,CASSYRTGTGELFF,TGTGCCAGCAGCTATAGGACAGGGACCGGGGAGCTGTTTTTT
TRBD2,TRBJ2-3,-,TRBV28,CASNAGLAGGRGDTQYF,TGTGCCAGCAATGCGGGACTAGCGGGAGGCCGGGGCGATACGCAGTATTTT
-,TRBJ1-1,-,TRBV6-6,CASSYANTEAFF,TGTGCCAGCAGTTACGCGAACACTGAAGCTTTCTTT
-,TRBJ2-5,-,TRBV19,CASSILGQETQYF,TGTGCCAGTAGTATTCTGGGCCAAGAGACCCAGTACTTC
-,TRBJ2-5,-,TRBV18,CASSPPSSRETQYF,TGTGCCAGCTCACCCCCTAGTAGTCGAGAGACCCAGTACTTC
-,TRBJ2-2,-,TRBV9,CASNPRANHAGELFF,TGTGCCAGCAACCCCAGGGCAAATCACGCCGGGGAGCTGTTTTTT
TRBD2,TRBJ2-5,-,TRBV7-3,CASSSLAWETQYF,TGTGCCAGCAGCTCACTAGCGTGGGAGACCCAGTACTTC
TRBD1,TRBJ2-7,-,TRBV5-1,CASSLGQGIGEQYF,TGCGCCAGCAGCCTGGGACAGGGTATCGGCGAGCAGTACTTC
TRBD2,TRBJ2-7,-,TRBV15,CATSRGGGSRAYEQYF,TGTGCCACCAGCAGAGGAGGCGGGAGCCGAGCCTACGAGCAGTACTTC
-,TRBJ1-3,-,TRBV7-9,CASSEPLGGNTIYF,TGTGCCAGCAGCGAACCTCTTGGCGGAAACACCATATATTTT
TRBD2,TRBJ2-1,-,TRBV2,CASVGTSGIYEQFF,TGTGCCAGCGTCGGGACTAGCGGGATCTATGAGCAGTTCTTC
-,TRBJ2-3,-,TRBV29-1,CSVDNRTVWADTQYF,TGCAGCGTCGATAACCGGACGGTGTGGGCAGATACGCAGTATTTT
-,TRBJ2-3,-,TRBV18,CASSPRVGWDTDTQYF,TGTGCCAGCTCACCTAGGGTGGGATGGGACACAGATACGCAGTATTTT
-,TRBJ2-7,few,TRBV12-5,CASGFGAMGEQYF,TGTGCTAGTGGTTTTGGGGCGATGGGCGAGCAGTACTTC
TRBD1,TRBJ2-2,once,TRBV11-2,CASSSTGGMAGELFF,TGTGCCAGCAGCTCGACAGGGGGCATGGCCGGGGAGCTGTTTTTT
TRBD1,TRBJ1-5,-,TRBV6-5,CASSSTGGVQPQHF,TGTGCCAGCAGTTCGACAGGGGGCGTTCAGCCCCAGCATTTT
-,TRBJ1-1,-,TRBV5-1,CASSLRQGGTEAFF,TGCGCCAGCAGCTTGAGGCAGGGAGGCACTGAAGCTTTCTTT
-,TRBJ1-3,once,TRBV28,CASSVRRSGNTIYF,TGTGCCAGCAGTGTACGCCGCTCTGGAAACACCATATATTTT
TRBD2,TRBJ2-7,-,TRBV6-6,CASSWREGPYEQYF,TGTGCCAGCAGTTGGCGGGAGGGTCCCTACGAGCAGTACTTC
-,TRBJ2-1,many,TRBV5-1,CASSLSRNEQFF,TGCGCCAGCAGCTTGAGCCGCAATGAGCAGTTCTTC
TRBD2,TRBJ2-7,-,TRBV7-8,CASRQTSARSYEQYF,TGTGCCAGCAGACAGACTAGCGCGAGATCCTACGAGCAGTACTTC
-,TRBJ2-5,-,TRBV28,CASTAARYQETQYF,TGTGCCAGCACCGCCGCCAGGTACCAAGAGACCCAGTACTTC
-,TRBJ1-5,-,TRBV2,CASSATRDTNQPQHF,TGTGCCAGCAGTGCTACTCGGGACACCAATCAGCCCCAGCATTTT